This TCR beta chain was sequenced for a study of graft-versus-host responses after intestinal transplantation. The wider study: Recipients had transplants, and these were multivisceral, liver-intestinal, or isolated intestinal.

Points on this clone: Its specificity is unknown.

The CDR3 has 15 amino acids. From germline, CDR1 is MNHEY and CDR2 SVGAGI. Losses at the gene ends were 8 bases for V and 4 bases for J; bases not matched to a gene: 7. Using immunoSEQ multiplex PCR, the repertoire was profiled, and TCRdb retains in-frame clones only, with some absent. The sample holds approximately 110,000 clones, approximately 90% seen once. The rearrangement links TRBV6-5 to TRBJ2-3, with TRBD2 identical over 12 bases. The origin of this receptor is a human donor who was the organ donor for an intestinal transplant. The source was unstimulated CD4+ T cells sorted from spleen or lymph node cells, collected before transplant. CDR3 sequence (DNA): TGTGCCAGCTGCCGACTAGCGGGAGTATCAGATACGCAGTATTTT. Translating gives CASCRLAGVSDTQYF.